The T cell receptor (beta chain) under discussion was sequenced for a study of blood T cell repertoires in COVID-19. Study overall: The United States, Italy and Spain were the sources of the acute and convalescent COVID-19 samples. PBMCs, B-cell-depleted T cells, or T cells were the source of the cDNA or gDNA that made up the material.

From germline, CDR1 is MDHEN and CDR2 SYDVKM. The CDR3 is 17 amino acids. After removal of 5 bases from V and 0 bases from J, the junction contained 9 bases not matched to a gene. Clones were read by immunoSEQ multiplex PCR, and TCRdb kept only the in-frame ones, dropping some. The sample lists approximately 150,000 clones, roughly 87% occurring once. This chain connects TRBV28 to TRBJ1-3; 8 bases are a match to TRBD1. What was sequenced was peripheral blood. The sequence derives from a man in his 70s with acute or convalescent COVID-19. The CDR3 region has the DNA TGTGCCAGCAGTCCGAGACAGGGGCCTATCTCTGGAAACACCATATATTTT. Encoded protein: CASSPRQGPISGNTIYF.